This entry lists 23 T cell receptor beta chains sequenced from one sample in a study of OX40 agonist ivuxolimab in advanced cancers. Some clones are missing from TCRdb's copy, which holds only in-frame ones; the method was immunoSEQ multiplex PCR. There are 30,000 to 35,000 clones in the sample; around four fifths occur only once, and less than 25% lies in the top ten. The input for sequencing was CD4+ or CD8+ T cells sorted from blood, taken in a trial of the OX40 agonist ivuxolimab. These TCRs come from an adult with an advanced solid tumor such as melanoma, head and neck, liver or kidney cancer.

DNA of the CDR3: TGCGCCAGCAGCCAAGATGGGAGGCGCTCTGGGACCTGGCTTGGCTACACCTTC. Encoded protein: CASSQDGRRSGTWLGYTF. V and J are TRBV4-1 and TRBJ1-2, with a weak D call TRBD1 (5 bases). The CDR3 runs to 18 residues. Per the germline V gene, CDR1 is MGHRA and CDR2 is YSYEKL. V was cut by 0 bases and J by 7 bases, with 24 bases left in between.

The chain combines TRBV5-1 with TRBJ2-7; 10 bases map to TRBD1. Germline CDR1 is SGHRS and CDR2 is YFSETQ. There are 14 residues in the CDR3. J lost 7 bases, V lost 1 base, and 5 bases had no gene match. The CDR3 DNA sequence: TGCGCCAGCAGCTTGAGCCGGGACAGGGGTGAGCAGTACTTC. It is translated as CASSLSRDRGEQYF.

This rearrangement joins TRBV9 to TRBJ2-7; D is possibly TRBD1 (5 bases). Germline V gives CDR1 SGDLS, CDR2 YYNGEE. Trimming shortened V by 2 bases and J by 2 bases, and 8 bases separated the two germline ends. The length of the CDR3 is 13 residues. CDR3: CASSVDMTYEQYF. The CDR3, as DNA: TGTGCCAGCAGCGTGGACATGACCTACGAGCAGTACTTC. The complete variable domain, with remaining parts taken from reference TRBV9 and TRBJ2-7, reads DSGVTQTPKHLITATGQRVTLRCSPRSGDLSVYWYQQSLDQGLQFLIQYYNGEERAKGNILERFSAQQFPDLHSELNLSSLELGDSALYFCASSVDMTYEQYFGPGTRLTVT.

The chain recombines TRBV14 with TRBJ2-7; D might be TRBD1 or TRBD2, each matching 5 bases. Germline CDR1 SGHDN, CDR2 FVKESK. This CDR3 spans 12 amino acids. Trimming pared 5 bases from V and 5 bases from J, leaving 10 bases between. As DNA, the CDR3 is TGTGCCAGCAGCTTGGGGGTGGACGAGCAGTACTTC. Translated: CASSLGVDEQYF.

The V call is TRBV29-1, the J call TRBJ2-2; D remains unclear. The CDR3 runs to 11 residues. Germline CDR1 is SQVTM and CDR2 is ANQGSEA. Trimming took 7 bases from V and 5 from J, leaving 8 bases between them. The DNA of the CDR3 is TGCAGCGGGTGGGTTACCGGGGAGCTGTTTTTT. It is translated as CSGWVTGELFF.

V usage is TRBV7-2 and J usage is TRBJ1-1, with D possibly matching TRBD1 (5 bases). The CDR3 loop spans 18 amino acids. CDR1 and CDR2 from the germline V gene are SGHTA and FQGNSA. The ends were cut back, 3 bases at V and 2 bases at J, with 22 bases in the middle. The CDR3 sequence: CASSLFAEGPHYNTEAFF. As DNA, the CDR3 is TGTGCCAGCAGCTTGTTCGCGGAGGGGCCGCATTACAACACTGAAGCTTTCTTT.

The chain carries TRBV6-1 and TRBJ2-7; 8 bases match TRBD1. J was trimmed by 4 bases and V by 3 bases; bases with no gene match: 5. In germline, CDR1 is MNHNS, CDR2 SASEGT. The CDR3 runs 14 residues. The CDR3, as DNA: TGTGCCAGCAGTGAGTCAGGACAGGGTTACGAGCAGTACTTC. Its protein is CASSESGQGYEQYF.

The V gene is TRBV6-6, the J gene TRBJ1-1; D unclear. CDR1 and CDR2 (germline): MNHNY, SVGAGI (reference sequence). Trimming removed 1 base at V and 4 bases at J, with 4 bases between. The CDR3 runs 12 residues. CDR3 protein: CASSYYGTEAFF. CDR3 nucleotide sequence: TGTGCCAGCAGTTACTACGGCACTGAAGCTTTCTTT.

This rearrangement joins TRBV10-3 to TRBJ2-1; 7 bases are a match to TRBD2. With V trimmed by 0 bases and J by 6 bases, 5 bases remained unmatched. Germline V gene sequence: CDR1 ENHRY, CDR2 SYGVKD. CDR3 length: 15 residues. The CDR3 DNA reads TGTGCCATCAGTGAGTCAAAGGCGGGAGCCAATGAGCAGTTCTTC. Translation: CAISESKAGANEQFF.

The chain links TRBV29-1 to TRBJ2-7; 7 bases map to TRBD1. CDR1 and CDR2 from the germline V gene are SQVTM and ANQGSEA. V shed 7 bases, J shed 4 bases, and the junction held 16 bases outside the gene matches. The CDR3 covers 15 residues. The CDR3 DNA is TGCAGCGCTCTGAGGGCCGGGACAGCCTTTTACGAGCAGTACTTC. Translated, it gives CSALRAGTAFYEQYF.

This chain uses TRBV4-1 with TRBJ2-3; 9 bases align to TRBD2. CDR1 and CDR2 (germline): MGHRA, YSYEKL. V was clipped by 0 bases and J by 5 bases; unmatched bases: 9. The CDR3 is made up of 17 amino acids. The CDR3 reads CASSQEGSGRKGDTQYF. In DNA form, the CDR3 reads TGCGCCAGCAGCCAAGAAGGGAGCGGGAGGAAGGGAGATACGCAGTATTTT.

In the case of this clone: Other DNA sequences in the sample encode the same CDR3. The J gene is TRBJ2-7, the V gene TRBV4-1, with TRBD1 matching 9 bases. The V and J ends lost 0 bases and 2 bases, in that order; junction bases with no gene match: 2. This CDR3 has 15 residues. Germline lookup yields CDR1 MGHRA and CDR2 YSYEKL. The CDR3 spells CASSQERTGAYEQYF. The DNA of the CDR3 is TGCGCCAGCAGCCAAGAAAGGACAGGGGCCTACGAGCAGTACTTC.

The J gene is TRBJ2-1, the V gene TRBV14, with 9 bases matching TRBD2. Germline CDR1 reads SGHDN; CDR2 reads FVKESK. Trimming removed 0 bases from V and 9 bases from J; junction bases left unmatched: 12. This CDR3 has 17 amino acids. CDR3 residues: CASSQEGNSGRIGEQFF. In nucleotides, the CDR3 is TGTGCCAGCAGCCAAGAAGGTAATAGCGGGAGAATAGGTGAGCAGTTCTTC.

The chain uses TRBV28 and TRBJ1-1; 7 bases agree with TRBD1. The CDR3 extends over 12 amino acids. Losses at the gene ends were 6 bases for V and 6 bases for J; bases not matched to a gene: 4. From germline, CDR1 is MDHEN and CDR2 SYDVKM. CDR3 amino acids: CASSYGTAEAFF. The DNA for the CDR3 is TGTGCCAGCAGCTATGGGACAGCTGAAGCTTTCTTT.

This clone has more than one count but fewer than ten. The chain has TRBV6-1 and TRBJ1-5, with unresolved D. V lost 2 bases, J lost 4 bases, and 6 bases lay in between. Germline V gives CDR1 MNHNS, CDR2 SASEGT. The length of the CDR3 is 13 residues. CDR3 in amino acids: CASSEYENQPQHF. DNA for the CDR3: TGTGCCAGCAGTGAATACGAGAATCAGCCCCAGCATTTT.

The chain carries TRBV7-6 and TRBJ2-1, with 11 bases lining up with TRBD1. The germline V gene encodes CDR1 SGHVS and CDR2 FNYEAQ. V trimming: 5 bases; J trimming: 7 bases; junction bases outside the gene matches: 4. The CDR3 loop spans 14 amino acids. This CDR3 reads CASSRGTGGNEQFF. The DNA of the CDR3 is TGTGCCAGCAGCCGAGGGACAGGGGGGAATGAGCAGTTCTTC.

Only a few counts were recorded for this clone. The chain is built from TRBV7-6 and TRBJ2-7; no definite D call. The V gene lost 4 bases and the J gene lost 3 bases, with 13 bases spanning the gap. The germline V gene encodes CDR1 SGHVS and CDR2 FNYEAQ. This CDR3 region has 14 residues. The CDR3 DNA is TGTGCCAGCAGCTCGACCGAAGGTTTCTACGAGCAGTACTTC. Its translation is CASSSTEGFYEQYF.

The rearrangement joins TRBV5-6 to TRBJ2-5; D ambiguous. Germline lookup yields CDR1 SGHDT and CDR2 YYEEEE. This CDR3 comprises 13 residues. The V end lost 0 bases, the J end lost 4 bases, and 7 bases lay between the germline ends. The CDR3 loop reads CASSLGDGETQYF. The CDR3, as DNA: TGTGCCAGCAGCTTGGGTGATGGAGAGACCCAGTACTTC.

The chain combines TRBV19 with TRBJ1-5; D is unclear. Trimming shortened V by 3 bases and J by 12 bases, and 18 bases separated the two germline ends. The CDR3 extends over 14 amino acids. The germline CDR1 and CDR2 sequences are LNHDA and SQIVND (reference sequence). Written as DNA, the CDR3 is TGTGCCAGTAGTATTTTGGACGCGGCGGAGGACCAGCATTTT. Its translation: CASSILDAAEDQHF.

The CDR3 sequence: CASNKQGHGYTF. CDR3 coding DNA: TGTGCCAGCAACAAACAGGGTCATGGCTACACCTTC. V usage is TRBV9 and J usage is TRBJ1-2, with a possible D match to TRBD1 (6 bases). The CDR3 runs to 12 residues. V lost 6 bases and J 6 bases, leaving 12 bases between the germline ends. In germline, CDR1 is SGDLS, CDR2 YYNGEE.

The V call is TRBV19, the J call TRBJ2-7, with a weak D call TRBD1 (6 bases). CDR3 length: 15 residues. V was cut by 3 bases and J by 3 bases, with 15 bases left in between. CDR1 and CDR2 (germline): LNHDA, SQIVND (reference sequence). The CDR3, as DNA: TGTGCCAGTAGTATCGGACAGTCCCTCGACTACGAGCAGTACTTC. This gives the protein CASSIGQSLDYEQYF.

V gene TRBV6-6 combines with J gene TRBJ2-7; D gene ambiguous. The germline gives CDR1 MNHNY, CDR2 SVGAGI (reference sequence). The CDR3 covers 11 residues. V was shortened by 5 bases and J by 3 bases, with 5 bases between the two germline ends. CDR3 coding DNA: TGTGCCAGCAGTACTTACTACGAGCAGTACTTC. This gives the protein CASSTYYEQYF.

The J gene is TRBJ1-2, the V gene TRBV30; D is ambiguous. The germline V gene encodes CDR1 GTSNPN and CDR2 SVGIG (reference sequence). The length of the CDR3 is 10 residues. V lost 7 bases to trimming and J lost 8 bases, with 11 bases between them. DNA for the CDR3: TGTGCCTTCGCCCGGGAGGGCTACACCTTC. Translated: CAFAREGYTF. The full variable domain, completed using reference TRBV30 and TRBJ1-2, is SQTIHQWPATLVQPVGSPLSLECTVEGTSNPNLYWYRQAAGRGLQLLFYSVGIGQISSEVPQNLSASRPQDRQFILSSKKLLLSDSGFYLCAFAREGYTFGSGTRLTVV.